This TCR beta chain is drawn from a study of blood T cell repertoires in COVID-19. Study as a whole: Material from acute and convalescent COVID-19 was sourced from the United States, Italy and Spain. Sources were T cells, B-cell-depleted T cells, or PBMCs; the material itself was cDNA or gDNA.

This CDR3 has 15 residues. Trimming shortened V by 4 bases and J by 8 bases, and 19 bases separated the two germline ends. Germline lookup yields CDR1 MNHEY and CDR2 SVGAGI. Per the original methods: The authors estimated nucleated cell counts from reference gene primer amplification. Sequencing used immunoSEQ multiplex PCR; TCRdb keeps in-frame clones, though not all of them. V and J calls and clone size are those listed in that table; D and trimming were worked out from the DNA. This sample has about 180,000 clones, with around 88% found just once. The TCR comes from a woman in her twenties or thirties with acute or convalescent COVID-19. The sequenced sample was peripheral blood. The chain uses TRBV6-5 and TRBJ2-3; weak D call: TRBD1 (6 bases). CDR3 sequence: CASSSQGPASSTQYF. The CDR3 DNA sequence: TGTGCCAGCAGTTCACAGGGCCCGGCGTCGAGTACGCAGTATTTT.